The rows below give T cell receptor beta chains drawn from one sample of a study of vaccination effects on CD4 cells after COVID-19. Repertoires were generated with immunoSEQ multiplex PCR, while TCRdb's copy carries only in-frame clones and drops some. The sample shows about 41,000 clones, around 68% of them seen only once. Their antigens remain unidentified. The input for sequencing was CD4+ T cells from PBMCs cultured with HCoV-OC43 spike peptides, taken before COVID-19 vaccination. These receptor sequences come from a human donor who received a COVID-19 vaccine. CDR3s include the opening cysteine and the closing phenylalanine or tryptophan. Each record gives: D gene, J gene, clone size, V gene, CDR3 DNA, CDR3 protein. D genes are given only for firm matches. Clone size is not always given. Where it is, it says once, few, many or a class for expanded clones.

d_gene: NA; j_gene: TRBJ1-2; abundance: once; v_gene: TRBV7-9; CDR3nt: TGTGCCAGCAGCTTAACGGGGGCGGGGTACACCTTC; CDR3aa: CASSLTGAGYTF
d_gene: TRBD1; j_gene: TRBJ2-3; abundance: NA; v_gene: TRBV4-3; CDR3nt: TGCGCCAGCAGCTCGGGCCAAGGGACAGCGACCACAGATACGCAGTATTTT; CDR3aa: CASSSGQGTATTDTQYF
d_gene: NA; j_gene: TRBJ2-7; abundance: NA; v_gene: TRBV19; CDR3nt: TGTGCCAGTAGTACCCCCTTAAGCGGCGCGGGCTACGAGCAGTACTTC; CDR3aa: CASSTPLSGAGYEQYF
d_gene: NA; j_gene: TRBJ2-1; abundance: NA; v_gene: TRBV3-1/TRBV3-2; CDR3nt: TGTGCCAGCAGCCAAGATCCGGGGATGAATGAGCAGTTCTTC; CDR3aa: CASSQDPGMNEQFF
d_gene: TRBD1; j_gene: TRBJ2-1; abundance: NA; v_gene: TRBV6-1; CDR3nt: TGTGCCAGCAGTGAACCTAGGACAGGTTACAATGAGCAGTTCTTC; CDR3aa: CASSEPRTGYNEQFF
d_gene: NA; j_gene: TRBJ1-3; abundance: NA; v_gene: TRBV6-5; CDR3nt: TGTGCCACAGGGACTGGAAACACCATATATTTT; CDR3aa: CATGTGNTIYF
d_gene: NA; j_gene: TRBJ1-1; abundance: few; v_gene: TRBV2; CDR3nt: TGTGCCAGCAGGTGGGCGAACACTGAAGCTTTCTTT; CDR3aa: CASRWANTEAFF
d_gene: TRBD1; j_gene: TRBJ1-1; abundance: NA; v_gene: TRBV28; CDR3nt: TGTGCCAGCAGTTTCAGGGGGCCGGGCGCTGAAGCTTTCTTT; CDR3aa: CASSFRGPGAEAFF
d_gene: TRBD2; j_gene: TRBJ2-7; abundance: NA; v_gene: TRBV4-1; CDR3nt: TGCGCCAGCAGCCCTGGACTAGCGGGAGGTTACGAGCAGTACTTC; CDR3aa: CASSPGLAGGYEQYF
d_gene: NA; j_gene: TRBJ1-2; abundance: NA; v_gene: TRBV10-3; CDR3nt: TGTGCCATCAGAGAGGGGGGCTATGGCTACACCTTC; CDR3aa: CAIREGGYGYTF
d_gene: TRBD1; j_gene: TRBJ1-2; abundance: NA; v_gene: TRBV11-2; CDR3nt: TGTGCCAGCACCTTGACAGGGAGACCCTATGGCTACACCTTC; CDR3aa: CASTLTGRPYGYTF
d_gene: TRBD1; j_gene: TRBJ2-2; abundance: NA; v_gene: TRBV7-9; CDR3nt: TGTGCCAGCAGGACAGGGGGAACGAACACCGGGGAGCTGTTTTTT; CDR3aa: CASRTGGTNTGELFF
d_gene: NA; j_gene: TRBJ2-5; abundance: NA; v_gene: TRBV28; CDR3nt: TGTGCCAGCAGTTTCGGCACCCGGCAAGAGACCCAGTACTTC; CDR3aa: CASSFGTRQETQYF
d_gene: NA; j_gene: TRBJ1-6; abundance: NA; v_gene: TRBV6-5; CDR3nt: TGTGCCAGCAGCCTCCGACAGTATAATTCACCCCTCCACTTT; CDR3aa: CASSLRQYNSPLHF
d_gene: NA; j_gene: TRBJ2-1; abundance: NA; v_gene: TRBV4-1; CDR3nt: TGCGCCAGCAGCCAATCCCCCACGCGGAGGGACAATGAGCAGTTCTTC; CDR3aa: CASSQSPTRRDNEQFF
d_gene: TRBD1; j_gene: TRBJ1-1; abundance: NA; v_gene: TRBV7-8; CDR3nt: TGTGCCAGCAGCGACCAGCCCCGGACAGGGAGTTTCGGAGCTTTCTTT; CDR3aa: CASSDQPRTGSFGAFF
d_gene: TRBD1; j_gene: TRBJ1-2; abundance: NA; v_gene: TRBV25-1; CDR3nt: TGTGCCAGTTCGTCAGGGGGCTACTATGGCTACACCTTC; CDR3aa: CASSSGGYYGYTF
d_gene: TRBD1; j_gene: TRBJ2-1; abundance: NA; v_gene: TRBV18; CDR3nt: TGTGCCAGCTCACCGGGATCGCAGGGGGCCTACAATGAGCAGTTCTTC; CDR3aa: CASSPGSQGAYNEQFF
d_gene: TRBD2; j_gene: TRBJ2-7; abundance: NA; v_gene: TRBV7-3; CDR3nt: TGTGCCAGCAGCTTAGCGGGGGGCCCTTACGAGCAGTACTTC; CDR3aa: CASSLAGGPYEQYF
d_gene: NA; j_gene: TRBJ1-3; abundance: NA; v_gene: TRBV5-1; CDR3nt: TGCGCCAGCAGCTTGGATTCGTCAGGGGGAAACACCATATATTTT; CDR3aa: CASSLDSSGGNTIYF
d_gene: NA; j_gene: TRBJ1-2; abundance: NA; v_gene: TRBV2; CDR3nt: TGTGCCAGCAGTGAATCGGGAAATAACTATGGCTACACCTTC; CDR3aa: CASSESGNNYGYTF
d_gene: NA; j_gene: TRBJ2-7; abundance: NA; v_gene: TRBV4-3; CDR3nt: TGCGCCAGCAGCCAAGACTTAGGTACTTGGAGGGAGCAGTACTTC; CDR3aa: CASSQDLGTWREQYF
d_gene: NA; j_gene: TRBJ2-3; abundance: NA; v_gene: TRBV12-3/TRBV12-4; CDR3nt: TGTGCCAGCAGCCCCACAGGGCCAGATACGCAGTATTTT; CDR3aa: CASSPTGPDTQYF
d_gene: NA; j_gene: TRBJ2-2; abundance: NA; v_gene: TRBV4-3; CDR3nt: TGCGCCAGCAGCCAAGAGGGGGAGCTGTTTTTT; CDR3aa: CASSQEGELFF
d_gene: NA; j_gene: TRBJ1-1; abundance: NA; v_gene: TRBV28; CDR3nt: TGTGCCACTAACCAAGGGGCCCGGAACACTGAAGCTTTCTTT; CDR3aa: CATNQGARNTEAFF
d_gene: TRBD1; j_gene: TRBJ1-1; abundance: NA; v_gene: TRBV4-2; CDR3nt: TGTGCCAGCAGCCAAGAAAGGACCATTAGGAGGGCTGACTCAACGGGACAGAGGAACACTGAAGCTTTCTTT; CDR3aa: CASSQERTIRRADSTGQRNTEAFF
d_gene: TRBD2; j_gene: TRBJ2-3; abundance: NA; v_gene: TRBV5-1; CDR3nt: TGCGCCAGCAGCTTGGAGCAGCGGGAGGGCCTTTCGGATACGCAGTATTTT; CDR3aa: CASSLEQREGLSDTQYF
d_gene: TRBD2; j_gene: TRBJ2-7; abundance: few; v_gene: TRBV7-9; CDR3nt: TGTGCCAGCAGCTTAGGTCTAGCGGGGTCCTACGAGCAGTACTTC; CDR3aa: CASSLGLAGSYEQYF
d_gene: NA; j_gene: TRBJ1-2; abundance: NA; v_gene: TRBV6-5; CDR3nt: TGTGCCAGCAGTTTGACCCCGGGACCCCAGTATGGCTACACCTTC; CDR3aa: CASSLTPGPQYGYTF
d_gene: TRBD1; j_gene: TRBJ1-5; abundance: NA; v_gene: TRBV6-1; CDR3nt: TGTGCCAGCAGTGGGCGGCGACTGGGGGACAGAGGCAATCAGCCCCAGCATTTT; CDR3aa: CASSGRRLGDRGNQPQHF
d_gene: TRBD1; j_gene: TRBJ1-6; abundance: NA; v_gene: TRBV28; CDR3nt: TGTGCCAGCAGTTTGGGCCAAACAGGGGCCTCATATAATTCACCCCTCCACTTT; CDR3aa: CASSLGQTGASYNSPLHF